This T cell receptor (beta chain) emerged from a study of cytomegalovirus exposure and HLA in healthy donors. Study findings and constraints: For TCR beta chains, V- and J-gene trimming was later linked to a missense DCLRE1C variant. Earlier findings revealed that most TCR beta V segments proved productive either about 87% or about 30% of the time.

CDR3 length: 15 amino acids. The V gene end was trimmed by 8 bases and the J gene end by 4 bases; junction bases not matched to a gene: 9. Germline V lookup: CDR1 KGHSH, CDR2 LQKENI. PCR amplification relied on 60 Vbeta primers (plus 13 Jbeta primers). Clones were sequenced by immunoSEQ multiplex PCR, and TCRdb holds only the in-frame ones, with some missing. Of tens of thousands of clones detected, approximately 52% appear once; the ten largest clones hold 12%. About this clone: Its antigen is not identified.

The sequencing sample was made of PBMCs. The gene calls are TRBV18 and TRBJ1-5; 9 nucleotides agree with TRBD1. This TCR was sampled from a human donor in good health. The CDR3 loop reads CASAHGTGLNQPQHF. CDR3 DNA sequence: TGTGCCAGCGCCCATGGGACAGGGCTTAATCAGCCCCAGCATTTT.